This T cell receptor beta chain was captured in a study of shared clonotypes between healthy human individuals. At the level of the study: Every donor yielded three CD4 naive, three CD4 memory, two CD8 naive and one CD8 memory plate.

General study points: Non-shared clonotypes displayed generation probabilities falling below those of clonotypes present in all four donors.

Worth noting for this clone: Antigen: not known. Its ends do not fully match the called genes, so a read error is possible.

Sequencing was at deep level. Some clones are missing from TCRdb's copy, which holds only in-frame ones; the method was immunoSEQ multiplex PCR. The table has some 1,400,000 clones, around 97% seen once. This CDR3 has 15 residues. Specimen: naive CD4+ T cells sorted from blood. The subset here: CD45RA+ positively selected. The receptor was isolated from a man younger than 45 in good health. The chain joins TRBV5-3 to TRBJ2-1, with TRBD2 matching over 13 bases. TRBV5-3 is identified as an open reading frame with a role that is uncertain. CDR3 nucleotides: TGTGCCAGCAGCTCCGGGACTAGCGGGGACAATGAGCAGTTCTTC. Translating it yields CASSSGTSGDNEQFF.